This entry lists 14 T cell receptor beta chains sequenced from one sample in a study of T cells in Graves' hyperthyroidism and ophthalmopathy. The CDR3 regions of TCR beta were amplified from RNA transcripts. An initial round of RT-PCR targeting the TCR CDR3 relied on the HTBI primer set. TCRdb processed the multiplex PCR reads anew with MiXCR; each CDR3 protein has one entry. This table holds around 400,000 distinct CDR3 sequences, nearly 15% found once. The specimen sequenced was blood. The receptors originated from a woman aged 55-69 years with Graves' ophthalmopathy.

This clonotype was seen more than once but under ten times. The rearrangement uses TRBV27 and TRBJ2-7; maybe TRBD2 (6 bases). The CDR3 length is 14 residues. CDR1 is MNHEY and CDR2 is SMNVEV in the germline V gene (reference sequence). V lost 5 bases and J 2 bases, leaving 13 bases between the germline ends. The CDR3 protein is CASSRRGRTYEQYF. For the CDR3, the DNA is TGTGCCAGCAGTCGGAGGGGTAGGACCTACGAGCAGTACTTC.

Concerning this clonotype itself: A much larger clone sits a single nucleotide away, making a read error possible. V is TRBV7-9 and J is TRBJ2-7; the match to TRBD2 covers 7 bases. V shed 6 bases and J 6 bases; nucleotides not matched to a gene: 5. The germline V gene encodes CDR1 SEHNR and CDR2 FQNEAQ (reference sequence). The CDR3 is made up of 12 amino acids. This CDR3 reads CASSSAGVEQYF. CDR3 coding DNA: TGTGCCAGCAGTTCTGCGGGGGTCGAGCAGTACTTC.

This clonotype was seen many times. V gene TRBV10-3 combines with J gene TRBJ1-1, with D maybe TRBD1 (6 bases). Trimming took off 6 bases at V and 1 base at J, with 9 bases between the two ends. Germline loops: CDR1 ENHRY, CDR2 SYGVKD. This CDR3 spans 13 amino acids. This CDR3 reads CAIRGGPNTEAFF. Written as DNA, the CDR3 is TGTGCCATCAGGGGGGGGCCGAACACTGAAGCTTTCTTT.

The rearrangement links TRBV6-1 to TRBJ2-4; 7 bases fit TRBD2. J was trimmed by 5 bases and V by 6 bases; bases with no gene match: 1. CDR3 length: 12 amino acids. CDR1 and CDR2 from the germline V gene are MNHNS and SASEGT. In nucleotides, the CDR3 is TGTGCCAGCAGAGGACTAGAAAACATTCAGTACTTC. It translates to CASRGLENIQYF.

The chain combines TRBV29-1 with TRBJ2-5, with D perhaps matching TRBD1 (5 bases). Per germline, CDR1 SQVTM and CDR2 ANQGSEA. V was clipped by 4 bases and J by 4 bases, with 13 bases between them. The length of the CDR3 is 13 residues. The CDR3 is CSVGTRFSETQYF. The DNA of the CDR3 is TGCAGCGTTGGGACAAGATTTTCAGAGACCCAGTACTTC.

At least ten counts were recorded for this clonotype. DNA for the CDR3: TGCAGTGCTAGAGATTTAGAGGTTGGGACTGAAGCTTTCTTT. It translates to CSARDLEVGTEAFF. J is TRBJ1-1 and V is TRBV20-1; D unclear. The germline V gene has CDR1 DFQATT and CDR2 SNEGSKA (reference sequence). V lost 0 bases, J lost 5 bases, and 13 bases lay in between. The CDR3 consists of 14 residues.

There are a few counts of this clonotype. The CDR3 protein is CASSQNNLPGLAGGPGETQYF. As DNA, the CDR3 is TGCGCCAGCAGCCAGAACAATTTACCGGGACTAGCGGGAGGGCCTGGGGAGACCCAGTACTTC. The chain has TRBV4-1 and TRBJ2-5, with 16 bases fitting TRBD2. CDR3 length: 21 amino acids. J gave up 5 bases and V 3 bases, and 18 bases lay outside the gene matches. Germline values: CDR1 MGHRA, CDR2 YSYEKL.

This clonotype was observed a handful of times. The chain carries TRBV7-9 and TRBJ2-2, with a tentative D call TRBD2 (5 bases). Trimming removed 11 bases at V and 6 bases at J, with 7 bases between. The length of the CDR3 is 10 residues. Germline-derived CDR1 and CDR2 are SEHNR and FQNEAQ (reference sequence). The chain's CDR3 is CASGAGELFF. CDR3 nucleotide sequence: TGTGCCTCCGGGGCCGGGGAGCTGTTTTTT.

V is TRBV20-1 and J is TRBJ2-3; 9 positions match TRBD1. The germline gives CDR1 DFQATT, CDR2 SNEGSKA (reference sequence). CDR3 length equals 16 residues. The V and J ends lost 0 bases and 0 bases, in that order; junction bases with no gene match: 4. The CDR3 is CSARESGTGSTDTQYF. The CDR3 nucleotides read TGCAGTGCTAGAGAGAGCGGGACAGGGAGCACAGATACGCAGTATTTT.

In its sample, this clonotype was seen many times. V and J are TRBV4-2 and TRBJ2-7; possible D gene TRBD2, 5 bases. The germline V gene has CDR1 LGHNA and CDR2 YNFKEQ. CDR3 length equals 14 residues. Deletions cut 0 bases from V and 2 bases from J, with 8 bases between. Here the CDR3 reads CASSQEPGTYEQYF. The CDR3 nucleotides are TGTGCCAGCAGCCAAGAACCGGGGACCTACGAGCAGTACTTC.

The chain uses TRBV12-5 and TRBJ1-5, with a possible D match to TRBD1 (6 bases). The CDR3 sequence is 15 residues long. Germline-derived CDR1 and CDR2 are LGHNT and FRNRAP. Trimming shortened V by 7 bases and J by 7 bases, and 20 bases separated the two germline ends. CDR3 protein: CASAWGHSGGQPQHF. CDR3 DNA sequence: TGTGCTAGTGCCTGGGGACATTCCGGCGGGCAGCCCCAGCATTTT.

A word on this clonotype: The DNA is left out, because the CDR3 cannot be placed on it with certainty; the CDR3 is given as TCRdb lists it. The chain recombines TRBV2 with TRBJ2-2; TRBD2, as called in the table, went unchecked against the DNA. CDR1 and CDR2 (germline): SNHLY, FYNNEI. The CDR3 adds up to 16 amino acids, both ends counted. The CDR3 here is CASRAGGGGPPGSCFF.

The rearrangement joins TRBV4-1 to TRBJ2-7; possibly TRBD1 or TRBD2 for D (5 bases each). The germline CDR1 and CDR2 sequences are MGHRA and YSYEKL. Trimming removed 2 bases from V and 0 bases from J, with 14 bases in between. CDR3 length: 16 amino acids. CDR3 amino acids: CASSQSSRDASYEQYF. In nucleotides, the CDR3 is TGCGCCAGCAGCCAATCGTCCCGGGACGCCTCCTACGAGCAGTACTTC.

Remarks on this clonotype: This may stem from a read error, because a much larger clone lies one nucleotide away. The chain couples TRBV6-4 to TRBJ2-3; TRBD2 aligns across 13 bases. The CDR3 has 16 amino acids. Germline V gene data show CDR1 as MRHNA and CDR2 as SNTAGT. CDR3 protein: CASSVGLAGETDTRYF. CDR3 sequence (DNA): TGTGCCAGCAGCGTAGGACTAGCGGGAGAAACAGATACGCGGTATTTT.